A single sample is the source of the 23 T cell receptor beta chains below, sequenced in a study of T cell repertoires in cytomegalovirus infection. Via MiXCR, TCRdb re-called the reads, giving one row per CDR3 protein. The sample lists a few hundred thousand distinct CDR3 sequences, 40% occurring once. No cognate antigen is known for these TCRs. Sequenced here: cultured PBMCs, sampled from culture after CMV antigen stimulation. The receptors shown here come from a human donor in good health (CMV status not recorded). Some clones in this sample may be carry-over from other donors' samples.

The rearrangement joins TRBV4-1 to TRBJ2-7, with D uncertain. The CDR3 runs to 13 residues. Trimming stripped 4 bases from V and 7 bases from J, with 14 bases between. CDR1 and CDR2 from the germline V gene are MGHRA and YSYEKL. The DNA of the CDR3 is TGCGCCAGCAGCCCGACGGTGATCCGGGAGCAGTACTTC. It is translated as CASSPTVIREQYF.

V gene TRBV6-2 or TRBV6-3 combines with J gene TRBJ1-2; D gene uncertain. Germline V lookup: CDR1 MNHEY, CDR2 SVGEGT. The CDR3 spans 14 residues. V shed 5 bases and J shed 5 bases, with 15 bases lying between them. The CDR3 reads CASSTAQWTYGYTF. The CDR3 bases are TGTGCCAGCAGTACCGCCCAGTGGACGTATGGCTACACCTTC.

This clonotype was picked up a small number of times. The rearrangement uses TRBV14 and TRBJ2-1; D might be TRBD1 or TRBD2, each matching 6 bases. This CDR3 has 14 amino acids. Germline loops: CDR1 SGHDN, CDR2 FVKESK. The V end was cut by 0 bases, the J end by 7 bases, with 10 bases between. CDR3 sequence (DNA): TGTGCCAGCAGCCAAGAGGGGGGCTTGAATGAGCAGTTCTTC. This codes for CASSQEGGLNEQFF.

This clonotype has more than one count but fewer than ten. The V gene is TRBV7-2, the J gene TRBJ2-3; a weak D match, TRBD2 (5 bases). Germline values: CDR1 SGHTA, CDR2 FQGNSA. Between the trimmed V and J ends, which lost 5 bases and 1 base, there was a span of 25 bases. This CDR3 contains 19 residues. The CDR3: CASSQREWAGRHGTDTQYF. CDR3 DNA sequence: TGTGCCAGCAGCCAAAGGGAGTGGGCCGGGCGACATGGCACAGATACGCAGTATTTT.

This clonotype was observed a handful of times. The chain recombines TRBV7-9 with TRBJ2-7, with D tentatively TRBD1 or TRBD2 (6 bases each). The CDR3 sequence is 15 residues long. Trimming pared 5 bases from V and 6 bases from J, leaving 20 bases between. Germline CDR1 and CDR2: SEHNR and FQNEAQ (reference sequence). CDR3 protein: CASSLVVRGVGEQYF. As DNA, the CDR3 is TGTGCCAGCAGCCTCGTGGTTAGGGGGGTAGGCGAGCAGTACTTC.

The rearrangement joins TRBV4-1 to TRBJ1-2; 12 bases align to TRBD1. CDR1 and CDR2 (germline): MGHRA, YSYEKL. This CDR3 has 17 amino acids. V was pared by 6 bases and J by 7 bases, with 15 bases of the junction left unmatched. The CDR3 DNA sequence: TGCGCCAGCAGAGGAATATCGTCGGGACAGGGGGCGAGTGGCTACACCTTC. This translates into CASRGISSGQGASGYTF.

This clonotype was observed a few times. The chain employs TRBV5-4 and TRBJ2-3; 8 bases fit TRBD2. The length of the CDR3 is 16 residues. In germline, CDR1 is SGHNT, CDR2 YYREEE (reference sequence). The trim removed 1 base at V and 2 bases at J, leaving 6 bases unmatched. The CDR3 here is CASSLPSGGITDTQYF. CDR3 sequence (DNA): TGTGCCAGCAGCTTGCCTTCGGGAGGGATCACAGATACGCAGTATTTT.

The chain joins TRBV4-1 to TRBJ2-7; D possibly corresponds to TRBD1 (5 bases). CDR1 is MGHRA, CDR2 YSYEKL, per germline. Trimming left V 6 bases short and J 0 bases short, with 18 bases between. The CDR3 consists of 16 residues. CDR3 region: CASSRSTGKTSYEQYF. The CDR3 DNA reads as TGCGCCAGCAGTCGTAGCACAGGTAAAACCTCCTACGAGCAGTACTTC.

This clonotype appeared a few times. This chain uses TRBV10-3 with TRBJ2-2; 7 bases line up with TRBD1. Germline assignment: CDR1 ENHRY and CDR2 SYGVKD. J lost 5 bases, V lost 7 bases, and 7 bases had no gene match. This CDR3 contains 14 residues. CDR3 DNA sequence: TGTGCCATCACCGGGACAGAGAGTACCGGGGAGCTGTTTTTT. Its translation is CAITGTESTGELFF.

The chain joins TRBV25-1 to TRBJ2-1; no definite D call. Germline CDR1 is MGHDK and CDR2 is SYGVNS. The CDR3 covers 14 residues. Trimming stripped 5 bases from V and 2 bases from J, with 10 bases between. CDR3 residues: CASSPPSTYNEQFF. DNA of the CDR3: TGTGCCAGCAGTCCACCGTCGACCTACAATGAGCAGTTCTTC.

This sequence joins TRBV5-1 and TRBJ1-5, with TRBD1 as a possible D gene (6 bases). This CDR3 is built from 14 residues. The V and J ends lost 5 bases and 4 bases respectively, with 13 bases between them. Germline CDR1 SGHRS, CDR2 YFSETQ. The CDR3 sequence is CASSPDRRNQPQHF. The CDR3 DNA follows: TGCGCCAGCAGTCCGGACAGACGTAATCAGCCCCAGCATTTT.

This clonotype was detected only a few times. CDR3 residues: CASSLASGWNEQFF. The DNA for the CDR3 is TGTGCCAGCAGCTTAGCTAGCGGTTGGAATGAGCAGTTCTTC. The J gene is TRBJ2-1, the V gene TRBV7-8; maybe TRBD2 (6 bases). CDR3 length: 14 amino acids. Looked up from germline, CDR1 is SGHVS and CDR2 is FQNEAQ. With 0 bases removed from V and 7 bases from J, the gap between germline ends came to 10 bases.

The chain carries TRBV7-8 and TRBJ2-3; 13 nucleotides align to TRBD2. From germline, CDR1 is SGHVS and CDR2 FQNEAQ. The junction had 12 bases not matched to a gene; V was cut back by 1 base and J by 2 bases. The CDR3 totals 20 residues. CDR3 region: CASSLGGTGLAGVSTDTQYF. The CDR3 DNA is TGTGCCAGCAGCTTAGGTGGGACAGGACTAGCGGGGGTATCCACAGATACGCAGTATTTT.

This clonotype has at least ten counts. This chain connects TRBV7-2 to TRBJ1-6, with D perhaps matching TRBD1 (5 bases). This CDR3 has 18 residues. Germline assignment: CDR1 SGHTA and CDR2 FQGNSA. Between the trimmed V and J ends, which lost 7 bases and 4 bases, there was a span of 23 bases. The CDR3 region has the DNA TGTGCCAGCACCCTAAGGGCCGGGGGAGGGTGGTATAATTCACCCCTCCACTTT. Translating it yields CASTLRAGGGWYNSPLHF.

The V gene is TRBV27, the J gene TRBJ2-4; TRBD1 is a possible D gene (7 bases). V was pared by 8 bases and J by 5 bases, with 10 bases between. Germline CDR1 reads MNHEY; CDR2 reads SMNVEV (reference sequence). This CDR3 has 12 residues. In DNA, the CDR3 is TGTGCCAGCGACAGGGAGGAAAACATTCAGTACTTC. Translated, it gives CASDREENIQYF.

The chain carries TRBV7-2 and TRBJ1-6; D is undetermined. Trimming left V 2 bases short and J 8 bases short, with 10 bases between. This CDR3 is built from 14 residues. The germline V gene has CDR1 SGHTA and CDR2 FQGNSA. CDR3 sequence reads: CASSLSNRDSPLHF. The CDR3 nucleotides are TGTGCCAGCAGCTTAAGTAACAGAGATTCACCCCTCCACTTT.

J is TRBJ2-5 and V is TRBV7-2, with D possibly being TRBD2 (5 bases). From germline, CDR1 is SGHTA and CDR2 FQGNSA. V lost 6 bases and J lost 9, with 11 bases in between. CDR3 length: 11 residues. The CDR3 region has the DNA TGTGCCAGCAGTTTAACCGGGGCCCAGTACTTC. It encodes CASSLTGAQYF.

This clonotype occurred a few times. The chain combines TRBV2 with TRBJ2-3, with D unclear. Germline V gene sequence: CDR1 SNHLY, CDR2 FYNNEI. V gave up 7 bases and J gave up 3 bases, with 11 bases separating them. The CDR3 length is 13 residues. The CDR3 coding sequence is TGTGCCAGCATATCCGTATATACAGATACGCAGTATTTT. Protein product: CASISVYTDTQYF.

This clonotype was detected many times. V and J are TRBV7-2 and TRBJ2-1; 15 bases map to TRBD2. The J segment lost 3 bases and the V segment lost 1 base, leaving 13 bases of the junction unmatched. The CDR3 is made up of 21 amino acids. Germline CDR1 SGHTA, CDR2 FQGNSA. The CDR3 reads CASSLEGPGLAGGPNYNEQFF. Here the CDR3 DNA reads TGTGCCAGCAGCTTAGAGGGACCGGGACTAGCGGGGGGACCAAACTACAATGAGCAGTTCTTC.

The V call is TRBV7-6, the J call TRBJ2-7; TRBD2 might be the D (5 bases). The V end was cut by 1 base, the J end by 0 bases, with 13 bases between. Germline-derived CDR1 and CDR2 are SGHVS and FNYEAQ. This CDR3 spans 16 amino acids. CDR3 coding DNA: TGTGCCAGCAGCTTAGAATTAGGACTTCCCTCCTACGAGCAGTACTTC. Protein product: CASSLELGLPSYEQYF.

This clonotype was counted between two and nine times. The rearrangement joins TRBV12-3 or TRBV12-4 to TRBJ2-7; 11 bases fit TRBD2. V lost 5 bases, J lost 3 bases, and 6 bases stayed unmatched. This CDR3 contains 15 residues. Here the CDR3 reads CASSTGTSGYYEQYF. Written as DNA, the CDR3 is TGTGCCAGCAGTACCGGGACTAGCGGTTACTACGAGCAGTACTTC.

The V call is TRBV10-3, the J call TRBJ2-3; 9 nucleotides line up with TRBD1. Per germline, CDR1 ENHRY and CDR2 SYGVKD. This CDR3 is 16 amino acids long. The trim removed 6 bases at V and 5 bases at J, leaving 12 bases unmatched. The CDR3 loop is CAIREQGAWGGDTQYF. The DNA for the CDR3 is TGTGCCATCAGAGAACAGGGGGCATGGGGTGGAGATACGCAGTATTTT.

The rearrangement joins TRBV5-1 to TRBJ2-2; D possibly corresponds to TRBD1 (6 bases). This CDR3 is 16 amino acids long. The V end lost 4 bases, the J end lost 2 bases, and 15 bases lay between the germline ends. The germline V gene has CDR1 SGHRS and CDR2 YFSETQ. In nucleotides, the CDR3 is TGCGCCAGCAGCACGGGACACCACCTTAACACCGGGGAGCTGTTTTTT. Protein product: CASSTGHHLNTGELFF.